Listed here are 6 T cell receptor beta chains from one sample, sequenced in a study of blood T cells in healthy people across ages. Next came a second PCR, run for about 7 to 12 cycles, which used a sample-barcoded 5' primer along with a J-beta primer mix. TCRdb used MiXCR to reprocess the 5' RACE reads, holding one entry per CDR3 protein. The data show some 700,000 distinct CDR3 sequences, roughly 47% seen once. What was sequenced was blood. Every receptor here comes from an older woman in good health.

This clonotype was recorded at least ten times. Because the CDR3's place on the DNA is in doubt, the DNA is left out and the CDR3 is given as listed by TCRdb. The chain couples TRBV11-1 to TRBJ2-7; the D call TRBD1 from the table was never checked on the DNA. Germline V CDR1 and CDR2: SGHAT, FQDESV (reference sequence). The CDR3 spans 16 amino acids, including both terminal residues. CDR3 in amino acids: CASSSSGSGGSYEQYF.

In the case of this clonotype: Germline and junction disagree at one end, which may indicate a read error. The CDR3 is CASSSYTGTYYEQFF. CDR3 nucleotides: TGTGCCAGCAGCTCATACACGGGGACCTACTATGAGCAGTTCTTC. The chain joins TRBV5-6 to TRBJ2-1; D tentatively fits TRBD1 or TRBD2 (5 bases each). CDR1 SGHDT and CDR2 YYEEEE come from the germline V gene. The CDR3 consists of 15 residues.

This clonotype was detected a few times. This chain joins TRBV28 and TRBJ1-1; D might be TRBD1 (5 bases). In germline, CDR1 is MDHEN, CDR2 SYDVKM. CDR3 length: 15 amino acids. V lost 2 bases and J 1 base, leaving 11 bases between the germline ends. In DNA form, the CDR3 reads TGTGCCAGCAGTTTAACCGCGACAGAGAACACTGAAGCTTTCTTT. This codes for CASSLTATENTEAFF.

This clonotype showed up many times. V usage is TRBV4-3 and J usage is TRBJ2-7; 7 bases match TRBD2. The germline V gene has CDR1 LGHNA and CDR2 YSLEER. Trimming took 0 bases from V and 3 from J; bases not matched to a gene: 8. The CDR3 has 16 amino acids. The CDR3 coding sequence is TGCGCCAGCAGCCAAGAATTCACAAGCGGGATCTACGAGCAGTACTTC. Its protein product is CASSQEFTSGIYEQYF.

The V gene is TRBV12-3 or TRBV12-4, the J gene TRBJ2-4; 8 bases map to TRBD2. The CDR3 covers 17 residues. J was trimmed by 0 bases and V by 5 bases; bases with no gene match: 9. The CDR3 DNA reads TGTGCCAGCAGTCTTGCGGGGGGCCTCCTAGCCAAAAACATTCAGTACTTC. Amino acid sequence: CASSLAGGLLAKNIQYF.

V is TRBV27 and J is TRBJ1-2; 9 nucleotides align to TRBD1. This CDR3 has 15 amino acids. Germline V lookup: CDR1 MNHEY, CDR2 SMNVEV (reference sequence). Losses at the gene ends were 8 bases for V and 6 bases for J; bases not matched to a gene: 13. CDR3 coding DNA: TGTGCCAGCGGTCACGTACAGGGGGCGCGGGATGGCTACACCTTC. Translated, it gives CASGHVQGARDGYTF.